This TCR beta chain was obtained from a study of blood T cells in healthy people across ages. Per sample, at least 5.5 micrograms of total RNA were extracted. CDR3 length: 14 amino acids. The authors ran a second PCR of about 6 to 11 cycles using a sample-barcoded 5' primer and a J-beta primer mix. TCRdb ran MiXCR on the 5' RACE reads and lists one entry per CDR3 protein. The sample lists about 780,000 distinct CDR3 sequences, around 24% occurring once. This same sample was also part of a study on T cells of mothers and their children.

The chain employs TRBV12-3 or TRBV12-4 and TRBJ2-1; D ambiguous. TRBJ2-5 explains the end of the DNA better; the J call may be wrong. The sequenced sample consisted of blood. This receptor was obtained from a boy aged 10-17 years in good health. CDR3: CASSLDPLGETQYF. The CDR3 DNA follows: TGTGCCAGCAGTCTCGATCCCCTGGGGGAGACCCAGTACTTC.